The next 32 T cell receptor beta chains were all read from a single sample in a study of shared clonotypes between healthy human individuals. CD45RO-negative cells were positively selected for CCR7, leaving out terminally differentiated effector memory CD45RA+ cells. Profiled with immunoSEQ multiplex PCR; TCRdb holds only in-frame clones, not every one. The sample has roughly 2 million clones; about 95% are singletons. Material for sequencing was naive CD8+ T cells sorted from blood. These receptors were taken from a man aged 18 to 29 in good health.

The chain recombines TRBV5-1 with TRBJ2-3; TRBD2 matches at 9 bases. This CDR3 has 21 amino acids. J was trimmed by 2 bases and V by 1 base; bases with no gene match: 20. Germline V CDR1 and CDR2: SGHRS, YFSETQ. The CDR3 is CASSLWGRGTTTSGPTDTQYF. The DNA for the CDR3 is TGCGCCAGCAGCTTGTGGGGAAGGGGCACTACGACTAGCGGTCCCACAGATACGCAGTATTTT. Using reference TRBV5-1 and TRBJ2-3 for the parts outside the CDR3, the full variable domain is KAGVTQTPRYLIKTRGQQVTLSCSPISGHRSVSWYQQTPGQGLQFLFEYFSETQRNKGNFPGRFSGRQFSNSRSEMNVSTLELGDSALYLCASSLWGRGTTTSGPTDTQYFGPGTRLTVL.

This chain links TRBV2 with TRBJ1-1, with TRBD1 as a possible D gene (6 bases). The germline V and J ends were trimmed by 3 bases and 1 base, with 9 bases remaining between them. Germline lookup yields CDR1 SNHLY and CDR2 FYNNEI. The length of the CDR3 is 14 residues. The CDR3, as DNA: TGTGCCAGCAGTGAGGACAGTTGGAACACTGAAGCTTTCTTT. Translated, it gives CASSEDSWNTEAFF.

As to this clone: In the same sample, other DNA sequences code for this CDR3. CDR3 region: CAWSVGQYEQYF. CDR3 coding DNA: TGTGCCTGGAGTGTAGGGCAGTACGAGCAGTACTTC. The J gene is TRBJ2-7, the V gene TRBV30, with D unclear. The germline V gene has CDR1 GTSNPN and CDR2 SVGIG (reference sequence). The germline V and J ends were trimmed by 0 bases and 4 bases, with 7 bases remaining between them. This CDR3 has 12 amino acids.

The chain carries TRBV5-1 and TRBJ1-4, with D possibly matching TRBD1 (5 bases). With 2 bases removed from V and 3 bases from J, the gap between germline ends came to 11 bases. The CDR3 sequence is 15 residues long. Germline V gene sequence: CDR1 SGHRS, CDR2 YFSETQ. As DNA, the CDR3 is TGCGCCAGCAGCTTAGGGGAGGGGTCTAATGAAAAACTGTTTTTT. Its translation is CASSLGEGSNEKLFF.

For this clone: The identical CDR3 is also encoded by other nucleotide sequences in the sample. The chain links TRBV9 to TRBJ1-1, with 7 nucleotides matching TRBD1. The CDR3 consists of 14 residues. Trimming took 2 bases from V and 0 from J; bases not matched to a gene: 1. From germline, CDR1 is SGDLS and CDR2 YYNGEE. The CDR3 DNA follows: TGTGCCAGCAGCGTCGGGACAGTGAACACTGAAGCTTTCTTT. Its translation is CASSVGTVNTEAFF.

This chain uses TRBV10-1 with TRBJ1-2, with 8 bases fitting TRBD1. Germline loops: CDR1 WNHNN, CDR2 SYGVQD (reference sequence). Losses at the gene ends were 4 bases for V and 7 bases for J; bases not matched to a gene: 8. This CDR3 comprises 14 residues. The CDR3 here is CASSAYGQGCGYTF. CDR3 sequence (DNA): TGCGCCAGCAGTGCTTACGGACAGGGTTGTGGCTACACCTTC.

This clone was seen once. The V gene is TRBV15, the J gene TRBJ2-1, with TRBD2 matching 10 bases. The V segment lost 2 bases and the J segment 3 bases; nucleotides outside the gene matches: 7. CDR1 LNHNV and CDR2 YYDKDF come from the germline V gene (reference sequence). This CDR3 is built from 17 residues. The CDR3 protein is CATSRPEGLASYNEQFF. For the CDR3, the DNA is TGTGCCACCAGCAGACCGGAGGGACTAGCGAGCTACAATGAGCAGTTCTTC.

The rearrangement uses TRBV30 and TRBJ2-1; perhaps TRBD2 as D (7 bases). CDR3 size: 13 residues. Germline values: CDR1 GTSNPN, CDR2 SVGIG (reference sequence). Between the trimmed V and J ends, which lost 3 bases and 9 bases, there was a span of 15 bases. This CDR3 is CAWSLTRGAEQFF. The CDR3 nucleotides read TGTGCCTGGAGCCTAACTCGGGGGGCTGAGCAGTTCTTC.

The CDR3 nucleotides read TGTGCCAGCAGTTTGCCCCTAGCGGGGGGTTACAATGAGCAGTTCTTC. This codes for CASSLPLAGGYNEQFF. The rearrangement joins TRBV27 to TRBJ2-1; 11 positions agree with TRBD2. This CDR3 comprises 16 residues. V trimming: 3 bases; J trimming: 4 bases; junction bases outside the gene matches: 5. In germline, CDR1 is MNHEY, CDR2 SMNVEV (reference sequence).

This chain connects TRBV9 to TRBJ2-3, with 11 bases fitting TRBD2. This CDR3 spans 15 amino acids. J lost 5 bases, V lost 4 bases, and 6 bases had no gene match. Germline V gives CDR1 SGDLS, CDR2 YYNGEE. CDR3 DNA: TGTGCCAGCAGCCCTCGGACTAGCGGGCTAGATACGCAGTATTTT. Protein product: CASSPRTSGLDTQYF. Full variable domain (remainder filled in from reference TRBV9 and TRBJ2-3): DSGVTQTPKHLITATGQRVTLRCSPRSGDLSVYWYQQSLDQGLQFLIQYYNGEERAKGNILERFSAQQFPDLHSELNLSSLELGDSALYFCASSPRTSGLDTQYFGPGTRLTVL.

This chain joins TRBV4-2 and TRBJ2-7; D gene uncertain. This CDR3 has 14 amino acids. V dropped 4 bases and J dropped 3 bases, with 13 bases sitting between them. CDR1 and CDR2 from the germline V gene are LGHNA and YNFKEQ. This CDR3 is CASSPLYPDYEQYF. The CDR3 DNA reads TGTGCCAGCAGCCCGCTATACCCCGACTACGAGCAGTACTTC.

CDR3 nucleotides: TGTGCCAGCAGTCTACGGACCTTGGGCACTGAAGCTTTCTTT. Amino acids: CASSLRTLGTEAFF. The V and J genes are TRBV28 and TRBJ1-1, with unresolved D. Trimming removed 5 bases from V and 4 bases from J, with 14 bases in between. The CDR3 totals 14 residues. In germline, CDR1 is MDHEN, CDR2 SYDVKM.

The V call is TRBV6-5, the J call TRBJ2-3; no clear D gene. This CDR3 has 14 amino acids. V gave up 0 bases and J gave up 4 bases, with 8 bases separating them. Germline V gene data show CDR1 as MNHEY and CDR2 as SVGAGI. CDR3 region: CASSYSTLPDTQYF. CDR3 coding DNA: TGTGCCAGCAGTTACTCGACACTACCAGATACGCAGTATTTT.

The chain combines TRBV7-9 with TRBJ2-7; D is perhaps TRBD2 (7 bases). The CDR3 loop spans 14 amino acids. The V end lost 3 bases, the J end lost 5 bases, and 14 bases lay between the germline ends. Germline V CDR1 and CDR2: SEHNR, FQNEAQ (reference sequence). CDR3 protein: CASSFGGALNEQYF. The CDR3 coding sequence is TGTGCCAGCAGCTTTGGGGGGGCACTAAACGAGCAGTACTTC.

This clone was recorded a few times. J is TRBJ2-5 and V is TRBV9; 9 positions match TRBD2. The CDR3 runs to 15 residues. Germline CDR1 and CDR2: SGDLS and YYNGEE. Trimming removed 3 bases from V and 8 bases from J; junction bases left unmatched: 11. The CDR3 bases are TGTGCCAGCAGCGGTGGGGCCGCGGGGGGGGAAACCCAGTACTTC. Translated: CASSGGAAGGETQYF.

V is TRBV4-1 and J is TRBJ2-1; 7 positions agree with TRBD2. J gave up 12 bases and V 0 bases, and 14 bases lay outside the gene matches. The CDR3 contains 16 residues. CDR1 MGHRA and CDR2 YSYEKL come from the germline V gene. CDR3 nucleotides: TGCGCCAGCAGCCAAGAGGAAGCGGGGTCGGGTTTCGGGCAGTTCTTC. Protein: CASSQEEAGSGFGQFF.

The chain carries TRBV18 and TRBJ2-7, with 9 bases aligning to TRBD1. V trimming: 6 bases; J trimming: 2 bases; junction bases outside the gene matches: 11. Germline CDR1 and CDR2: KGHSH and LQKENI. The CDR3 is made up of 16 amino acids. CDR3 amino acids: CASSLRPGQGPYEQYF. DNA of the CDR3: TGTGCCAGCTCCCTAAGGCCGGGACAGGGACCCTACGAGCAGTACTTC.

The chain uses TRBV6-5 and TRBJ1-2; D unresolved. Germline V lookup: CDR1 MNHEY, CDR2 SVGAGI. The CDR3 loop spans 14 amino acids. V was shortened by 2 bases and J by 2 bases, with 9 bases between the two germline ends. CDR3 DNA sequence: TGTGCCAGCAGTTACACGCAGGACAACTATGGCTACACCTTC. Protein product: CASSYTQDNYGYTF.

The chain employs TRBV19 and TRBJ2-1; unclear D gene. The V end was cut by 1 base, the J end by 5 bases, with 9 bases between. Looked up from germline, CDR1 is LNHDA and CDR2 is SQIVND (reference sequence). The CDR3 spans 14 residues. This CDR3 is CASSIVGNNNEQFF. CDR3 DNA: TGTGCCAGTAGTATAGTGGGCAATAACAATGAGCAGTTCTTC. The full variable domain, rest sourced from reference TRBV19 and TRBJ2-1, is DGGITQSPKYLFRKEGQNVTLSCEQNLNHDAMYWYRQDPGQGLRLIYYSQIVNDFQKGDIAEGYSVSREKKESFPLTVTSAQKNPTAFYLCASSIVGNNNEQFFGPGTRLTVL.

The rearrangement joins TRBV5-4 to TRBJ2-3; D uncertain. CDR1 and CDR2 from the germline V gene are SGHNT and YYREEE (reference sequence). V lost 4 bases, J lost 0 bases, and 12 bases lay in between. CDR3 length: 15 amino acids. CDR3 sequence (DNA): TGTGCCAGCAGCCGAGGTATGGGGAGCACAGATACGCAGTATTTT. This encodes CASSRGMGSTDTQYF. Full variable domain (missing parts from reference TRBV5-4 and TRBJ2-3): ETGVTQSPTHLIKTRGQQVTLRCSSQSGHNTVSWYQQALGQGPQFIFQYYREEENGRGNFPPRFSGLQFPNYSSELNVNALELDDSALYLCASSRGMGSTDTQYFGPGTRLTVL.

This chain links TRBV2 with TRBJ2-2; D unresolved. Germline values: CDR1 SNHLY, CDR2 FYNNEI. The CDR3 has 15 amino acids. V lost 7 bases, J lost 2 bases, and 14 bases lay in between. DNA for the CDR3: TGTGCCAGCACGAAGACCGGTGACAACACCGGGGAGCTGTTTTTT. Protein sequence: CASTKTGDNTGELFF.

The chain carries TRBV9 and TRBJ2-7; no clear D. The length of the CDR3 is 15 residues. Germline assignment: CDR1 SGDLS and CDR2 YYNGEE. V lost 3 bases and J 0 bases, leaving 13 bases between the germline ends. Here the CDR3 DNA reads TGTGCCAGCAGCGACGGCGGCTCCCTCTCCTACGAGCAGTACTTC. Its translation is CASSDGGSLSYEQYF.

The chain couples TRBV9 to TRBJ2-1; 9 bases agree with TRBD2. From germline, CDR1 is SGDLS and CDR2 YYNGEE. With V trimmed by 0 bases and J by 5 bases, 3 bases remained unmatched. The CDR3 covers 15 residues. CDR3 bases: TGTGCCAGCAGCGTAGAGTCTAGCGGGAACAATGAGCAGTTCTTC. This encodes CASSVESSGNNEQFF.

This chain joins TRBV15 and TRBJ2-3, with 9 bases fitting TRBD2. In germline, CDR1 is LNHNV, CDR2 YYDKDF (reference sequence). This CDR3 is built from 17 residues. J lost 2 bases, V lost 1 base, and 7 bases had no gene match. The CDR3 DNA sequence: TGTGCCACCAGCAGAGCTAGCGGGGTCGGACTCACAGATACGCAGTATTTT. Residues: CATSRASGVGLTDTQYF.

The chain joins TRBV4-1 to TRBJ2-7, with D hard to call. Trimming pared 4 bases from V and 5 bases from J, leaving 15 bases between. CDR3 length: 14 amino acids. Germline CDR1 MGHRA, CDR2 YSYEKL. The CDR3 reads CASSLVTEHHEQYF. DNA of the CDR3: TGCGCCAGCAGCCTCGTGACGGAGCACCACGAGCAGTACTTC.

The chain employs TRBV10-2 and TRBJ1-3; D is uncertain. The CDR3 runs 15 residues. Trimming left V 0 bases short and J 1 base short, with 7 bases between. CDR1 WSHSY and CDR2 SAAADI come from the germline V gene. The CDR3 spells CASSESGKSGNTIYF. In nucleotides, the CDR3 is TGCGCCAGCAGTGAGTCGGGAAAATCTGGAAACACCATATATTTT.

The rearrangement links TRBV7-9 to TRBJ2-3; TRBD1 is a possible D gene (5 bases). The CDR3 covers 15 residues. With 0 bases removed from V and 4 bases from J, the gap between germline ends came to 11 bases. Germline loops: CDR1 SEHNR, CDR2 FQNEAQ (reference sequence). The CDR3 loop reads CASSLAQGAADTQYF. DNA of the CDR3: TGTGCCAGCAGCTTAGCGCAAGGGGCCGCAGATACGCAGTATTTT.

The V and J genes are TRBV30 and TRBJ1-1; D gene uncertain. Trimming removed 3 bases at V and 4 bases at J, with 12 bases between. Germline assignment: CDR1 GTSNPN and CDR2 SVGIG (reference sequence). The length of the CDR3 is 13 residues. The CDR3: CAWREAPFTEAFF. Here the CDR3 DNA reads TGTGCCTGGAGAGAGGCCCCGTTCACTGAAGCTTTCTTT.

The rearrangement uses TRBV27 and TRBJ1-1; a possible D gene is TRBD1 (5 bases). Germline values: CDR1 MNHEY, CDR2 SMNVEV (reference sequence). Trimming pared 6 bases from V and 0 bases from J, leaving 14 bases between. The CDR3 runs to 15 residues. Here the CDR3 reads CASSNQGAMNTEAFF. The CDR3 bases are TGTGCCAGCAGCAACCAAGGGGCCATGAACACTGAAGCTTTCTTT.

V is TRBV7-9 and J is TRBJ1-2, with D unclear. From germline, CDR1 is SEHNR and CDR2 FQNEAQ (reference sequence). V was trimmed by 1 base and J by 4 bases, leaving 16 bases between them. This CDR3 has 16 residues. CDR3: CASSLGMAEGVYGYTF. Written as DNA, the CDR3 is TGTGCCAGCAGCTTAGGTATGGCCGAGGGTGTCTATGGCTACACCTTC.

J is TRBJ2-1 and V is TRBV11-2; 8 positions agree with TRBD2. Trimming cost V 1 base and J 6 bases; bases outside gene matches: 14. The V gene's germline CDR1 is SGHAT and CDR2 FQNNGV. The length of the CDR3 is 18 residues. The CDR3 loop is CASSLAPAGQAGANEQFF. For the CDR3, the DNA is TGTGCCAGCAGCTTAGCCCCAGCCGGGCAAGCGGGAGCCAATGAGCAGTTCTTC. The full variable domain, in which reference TRBV11-2 and TRBJ2-1 provide the parts outside the CDR3, is EAGVAQSPRYKIIEKRQSVAFWCNPISGHATLYWYQQILGQGPKLLIQFQNNGVVDDSQLPKDRFSAERLKGVDSTLKIQPAKLEDSAVYLCASSLAPAGQAGANEQFFGPGTRLTVL.

The V call is TRBV19, the J call TRBJ1-6, with D possibly being TRBD1 (6 bases). Trimming stripped 7 bases from V and 10 bases from J, with 29 bases between. Germline V gives CDR1 LNHDA, CDR2 SQIVND (reference sequence). The CDR3 has 18 amino acids. DNA of the CDR3: TGTGCCAGTACCTACTTAGGGGGACCCGGAGGAATCGGCTCACCCCTCCACTTT. Protein: CASTYLGGPGGIGSPLHF.